Presented here are 19 T cell receptor beta chains from one specimen sequenced in a study of early stage breast cancer tumors. Repertoires were generated with immunoSEQ multiplex PCR, while TCRdb's copy carries only in-frame clones and drops some. The sample yields tens of thousands of clones, 75% to 85% seen once. Sequenced input: blood. Receptors originate from a person between 55 and 69 years old with breast cancer.

V gene TRBV11-3 combines with J gene TRBJ2-7; the match to TRBD2 covers 16 bases. Germline CDR1 and CDR2: SGHNT and YENEEA. Trimming cost V 5 bases and J 2 bases; bases outside gene matches: 3. The CDR3 extends over 16 amino acids. The CDR3: CASSTGTSGRAYEQYF. Here the CDR3 DNA reads TGTGCCAGCAGCACAGGGACTAGCGGGAGGGCCTACGAGCAGTACTTC.

This clone occurred a few times. The chain joins TRBV5-1 to TRBJ2-7, with TRBD1 matching 8 bases. The CDR3 is 16 residues long. Trimming at V came to 4 bases and at J to 3 bases, leaving 12 bases not matched to a gene. Germline assignment: CDR1 SGHRS and CDR2 YFSETQ. For the CDR3, the DNA is TGCGCCAGCAGCGCGGGACAGGCCACGTTAAGCTACGAGCAGTACTTC. Its protein is CASSAGQATLSYEQYF.

The chain couples TRBV19 to TRBJ2-1, with 13 bases that match TRBD2. The CDR3 runs to 16 residues. V trimming: 8 bases; J trimming: 15 bases; junction bases outside the gene matches: 19. Germline V gene lookup returns CDR1 LNHDA and CDR2 SQIVND (reference sequence). The CDR3 spells CASSSQGLAGRGEVFF. The CDR3 DNA is TGTGCCAGTTCCTCCCAGGGACTAGCGGGAAGGGGTGAGGTGTTCTTC.

This rearrangement joins TRBV14 to TRBJ2-1; the match to TRBD2 covers 11 bases. The germline CDR1 and CDR2 sequences are SGHDN and FVKESK. The CDR3 contains 18 residues. V was pared by 1 base and J by 3 bases, with 8 bases of the junction left unmatched. For the CDR3, the DNA is TGTGCCAGCAGCCAAGCGGCTAGCGGGAGGTTAGTCTACAATGAGCAGTTCTTC. Protein: CASSQAASGRLVYNEQFF.

The chain employs TRBV2 and TRBJ2-7, with D uncertain. Germline V gene data show CDR1 as SNHLY and CDR2 as FYNNEI. Trimming shortened V by 7 bases and J by 3 bases, and 22 bases separated the two germline ends. This CDR3 is 16 amino acids long. The CDR3 sequence: CASTPAIGVVSYEQYF. For the CDR3, the DNA is TGTGCCAGCACCCCGGCAATAGGAGTGGTTAGCTACGAGCAGTACTTC.

For this clone: Other DNA sequences in the same sample also yield this CDR3. This sequence joins TRBV4-3 and TRBJ2-7; 9 bases are shared with TRBD1. V shed 4 bases and J 4 bases; nucleotides not matched to a gene: 8. The CDR3 covers 15 residues. CDR1 and CDR2 from the germline V gene are LGHNA and YSLEER. The CDR3 nucleotides read TGCGCCAGCAGCCCCACACAGGGGGCCTATTACGAGCAGTACTTC. Translating it yields CASSPTQGAYYEQYF.

The chain employs TRBV7-2 and TRBJ2-7, with 11 positions matching TRBD1. V trimming: 6 bases; J trimming: 4 bases; junction bases outside the gene matches: 5. Germline loops: CDR1 SGHTA, CDR2 FQGNSA. The CDR3 extends over 14 amino acids. The CDR3 sequence: CASSFGTGGYEQYF. The CDR3 coding sequence is TGTGCCAGCAGTTTCGGGACAGGGGGGTACGAGCAGTACTTC.

The chain recombines TRBV6-5 with TRBJ1-2; no clear D gene. The CDR3 consists of 13 residues. The V end lost 5 bases, the J end lost 5 bases, and 12 bases lay between the germline ends. Germline V gives CDR1 MNHEY, CDR2 SVGAGI. DNA for the CDR3: TGTGCCAGCAGTCGAACAGCTTTGTATGGCTACACCTTC. Translation: CASSRTALYGYTF.

The chain couples TRBV4-2 to TRBJ1-1; 8 bases map to TRBD1. V dropped 3 bases and J dropped 1; count of bases not matched to a gene: 10. The CDR3 consists of 17 residues. Germline-derived CDR1 and CDR2 are LGHNA and YNFKEQ. The CDR3 spells CASSHPGGGGPNTEAFF. The DNA for the CDR3 is TGTGCCAGCAGCCACCCAGGGGGCGGAGGCCCGAACACTGAAGCTTTCTTT.

The V gene is TRBV7-3, the J gene TRBJ2-1; TRBD2 is a possible D gene (5 bases). The CDR3 sequence is 14 residues long. From germline, CDR1 is SGHTA and CDR2 FQGTGA. The germline V and J ends were trimmed by 2 bases and 8 bases, with 13 bases remaining between them. Here the CDR3 reads CASSLGTRIDEQFF. CDR3 in DNA: TGTGCCAGCAGCTTAGGTACTAGAATCGATGAGCAGTTCTTC.

The chain recombines TRBV9 with TRBJ2-7, with 10 bases lining up with TRBD2. Losses at the gene ends were 0 bases for V and 6 bases for J; bases not matched to a gene: 6. CDR3 size: 15 residues. Germline-derived CDR1 and CDR2 are SGDLS and YYNGEE. CDR3 sequence (DNA): TGTGCCAGCAGCGTAGAGGGACTAGCGTACAGCGAGCAGTACTTC. Its translation is CASSVEGLAYSEQYF.

The chain joins TRBV5-4 to TRBJ1-2, with 8 bases identical to TRBD1. The CDR3 is 15 amino acids. The J segment lost 3 bases and the V segment lost 0 bases, leaving 4 bases of the junction unmatched. In germline, CDR1 is SGHNT, CDR2 YYREEE (reference sequence). The CDR3 region is CASSLGTGQHYGYTF. The CDR3 DNA sequence: TGTGCCAGCAGCTTGGGGACAGGGCAGCACTATGGCTACACCTTC. The full variable domain, rest sourced from reference TRBV5-4 and TRBJ1-2, is ETGVTQSPTHLIKTRGQQVTLRCSSQSGHNTVSWYQQALGQGPQFIFQYYREEENGRGNFPPRFSGLQFPNYSSELNVNALELDDSALYLCASSLGTGQHYGYTFGSGTRLTVV.

This clone showed up just once. CDR3 residues: CASSYRLAGYNEQFF. The CDR3 region has the DNA TGTGCCAGCAGCTATAGACTAGCGGGGTACAATGAGCAGTTCTTC. V and J are TRBV11-3 and TRBJ2-1, with 11 bases matching TRBD2. This CDR3 spans 15 amino acids. V lost 4 bases and J lost 4; bases outside the gene matches: 3. Per the germline V gene, CDR1 is SGHNT and CDR2 is YENEEA.

CDR3 loop: CASSIVVSPNQPQHF. CDR3 sequence (DNA): TGTGCCAGTAGTATAGTAGTCTCCCCCAATCAGCCCCAGCATTTT. The chain combines TRBV19 with TRBJ1-5; D gene uncertain. Germline CDR1 reads LNHDA; CDR2 reads SQIVND (reference sequence). CDR3 length: 15 residues. With 1 base removed from V and 3 bases from J, the gap between germline ends came to 10 bases.

The chain couples TRBV7-9 to TRBJ2-3; 7 bases match TRBD2. V shed 11 bases, J shed 0 bases, and the junction held 11 bases outside the gene matches. Germline CDR1 and CDR2: SEHNR and FQNEAQ (reference sequence). The CDR3 sequence is 15 residues long. CDR3 DNA sequence: TGTGCCGTCCCTTCGGGAGGTTTTAGCACAGATACGCAGTATTTT. As protein: CAVPSGGFSTDTQYF.

This clone was detected only a few times. The V call is TRBV25-1, the J call TRBJ2-5; 7 bases are shared with TRBD1. J was trimmed by 1 base and V by 7 bases; bases with no gene match: 0. Germline CDR1 reads MGHDK; CDR2 reads SYGVNS. The CDR3 loop spans 12 amino acids. CDR3 residues: CASNRGQETQYF. Here the CDR3 DNA reads TGTGCCAGCAACAGGGGCCAAGAGACCCAGTACTTC.

The sample holds one count of this clone. V is TRBV19 and J is TRBJ1-3; D uncertain. The germline V gene encodes CDR1 LNHDA and CDR2 SQIVND (reference sequence). CDR3 length equals 15 residues. V was shortened by 0 bases and J by 0 bases, with 6 bases between the two germline ends. CDR3 sequence: CASSIDRISGNTIYF. CDR3 nucleotides: TGTGCCAGTAGTATAGACAGGATCTCTGGAAACACCATATATTTT. Full variable domain (missing parts from reference TRBV19 and TRBJ1-3): DGGITQSPKYLFRKEGQNVTLSCEQNLNHDAMYWYRQDPGQGLRLIYYSQIVNDFQKGDIAEGYSVSREKKESFPLTVTSAQKNPTAFYLCASSIDRISGNTIYFGEGSWLTVV.

V is TRBV11-2 and J is TRBJ2-1; TRBD2 aligns across 12 bases. Trimming took 3 bases from V and 4 from J; bases not matched to a gene: 4. This CDR3 contains 16 residues. Looked up from germline, CDR1 is SGHAT and CDR2 is FQNNGV. CDR3 in amino acids: CASSFRLAGGYNEQFF. DNA of the CDR3: TGTGCCAGCAGCTTTAGGCTAGCGGGAGGGTACAATGAGCAGTTCTTC.

This clone was seen only once. This chain connects TRBV25-1 to TRBJ2-3, with TRBD2 matching over 13 bases. The trim removed 7 bases at V and 2 bases at J, leaving 6 bases unmatched. Germline lookup yields CDR1 MGHDK and CDR2 SYGVNS. The CDR3 consists of 16 residues. This CDR3 reads CASTLGLAGITDTQYF. CDR3 sequence (DNA): TGTGCCAGCACCCTGGGACTAGCGGGGATCACAGATACGCAGTATTTT.